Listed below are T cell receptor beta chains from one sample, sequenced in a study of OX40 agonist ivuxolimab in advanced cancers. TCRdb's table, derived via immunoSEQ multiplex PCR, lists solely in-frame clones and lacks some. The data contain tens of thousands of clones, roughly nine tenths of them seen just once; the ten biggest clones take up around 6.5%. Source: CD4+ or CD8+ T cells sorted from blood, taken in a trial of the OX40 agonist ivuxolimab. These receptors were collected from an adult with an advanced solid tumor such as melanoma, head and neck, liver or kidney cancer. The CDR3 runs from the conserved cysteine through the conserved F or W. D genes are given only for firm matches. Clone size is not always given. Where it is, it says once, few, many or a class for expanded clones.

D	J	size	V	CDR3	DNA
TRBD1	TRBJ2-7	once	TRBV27	CASSLSLGQPSYEQYF	TGTGCCAGCAGTTTATCCCTGGGACAGCCCTCCTACGAGCAGTACTTC
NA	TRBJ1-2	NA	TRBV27	CASSQYPGDPYGYTF	TGTGCCAGCAGCCAATACCCTGGGGATCCTTATGGCTACACCTTC
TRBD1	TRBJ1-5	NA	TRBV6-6	CASTLTGGLYQPQHF	TGTGCCAGCACCTTGACAGGGGGTCTTTATCAGCCCCAGCATTTT
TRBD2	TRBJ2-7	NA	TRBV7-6	CASSSSSGPTEQYF	TGTGCCAGCAGCAGCTCTAGCGGACCTACGGAGCAGTACTTC
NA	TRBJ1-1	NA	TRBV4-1	CASSPTDGTEAFF	TGCGCCAGCAGCCCGACGGACGGTACTGAAGCTTTCTTT
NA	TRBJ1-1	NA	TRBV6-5	CASSYFRANTEAFF	TGTGCCAGCAGTTACTTTCGAGCGAACACTGAAGCTTTCTTT
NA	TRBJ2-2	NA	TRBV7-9	CASRELNTGELFF	TGTGCCAGCAGAGAGTTGAACACCGGGGAGCTGTTTTTT
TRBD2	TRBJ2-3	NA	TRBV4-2	CASSPRSSTSGGDSTDTQYF	TGTGCCAGCAGCCCTCGGAGCTCGACTAGCGGGGGTGATAGCACAGATACGCAGTATTTT
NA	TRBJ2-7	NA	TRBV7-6	CASSPWGPSSYEQYF	TGTGCCAGCAGCCCTTGGGGTCCGAGCTCCTACGAGCAGTACTTC
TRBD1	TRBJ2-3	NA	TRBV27	CASSPQGADTQYF	TGTGCCAGCAGTCCGCAGGGGGCGGATACGCAGTATTTT
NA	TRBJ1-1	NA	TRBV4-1	CASSQVNPNTEAFF	TGCGCCAGCAGCCAAGTTAACCCAAACACTGAAGCTTTCTTT
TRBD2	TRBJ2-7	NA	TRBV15	CATSRDPPGLAGGRGSYEQYF	TGTGCCACCAGCAGAGACCCCCCGGGGCTAGCGGGAGGACGTGGATCCTACGAGCAGTACTTC
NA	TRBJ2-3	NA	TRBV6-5	CASSYFEAEDTQYF	TGTGCCAGCAGTTACTTTGAGGCCGAAGATACGCAGTATTTT
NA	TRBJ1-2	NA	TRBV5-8	CASSLVGIPYGYTF	TGTGCCAGCAGCTTAGTTGGGATTCCCTATGGCTACACCTTC
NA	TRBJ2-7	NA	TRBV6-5	CASSYGTSYEQYF	TGTGCCAGCAGTTACGGGACCTCCTACGAGCAGTACTTC
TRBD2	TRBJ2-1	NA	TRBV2	CASSDVGLAGFDNEQFF	TGTGCCAGCAGTGACGTAGGACTAGCGGGATTTGATAATGAGCAGTTCTTC
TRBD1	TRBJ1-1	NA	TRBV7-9	CASSIGTGTTEAFF	TGTGCCAGCAGCATAGGGACAGGGACCACTGAAGCTTTCTTT
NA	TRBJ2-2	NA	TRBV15	CATSGWTVNTGELFF	TGTGCCACCAGCGGTTGGACAGTGAACACCGGGGAGCTGTTTTTT
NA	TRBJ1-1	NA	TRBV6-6	CASSLQENTEAFF	TGTGCCAGCAGTCTCCAAGAGAACACTGAAGCTTTCTTT
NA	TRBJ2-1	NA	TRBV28	CASSLGIGDEQFF	TGTGCCAGCAGTCTTGGGATTGGGGATGAGCAGTTCTTC
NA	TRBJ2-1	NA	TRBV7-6	CASSLVARDRETQFF	TGTGCCAGCAGCTTAGTGGCTCGGGACCGGGAAACGCAGTTCTTC
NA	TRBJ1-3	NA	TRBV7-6	CASSSTGNTIYF	TGTGCCAGCAGCTCGACCGGAAACACCATATATTTT
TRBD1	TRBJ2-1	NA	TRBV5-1	CASSPGDSSYNEQFF	TGCGCCAGCAGCCCCGGGGACAGCTCCTACAATGAGCAGTTCTTC
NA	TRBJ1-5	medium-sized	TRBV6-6	CASSYSRNGLYQPQHF	TGTGCCAGCAGTTACTCGCGAAATGGGTTATATCAGCCCCAGCATTTT
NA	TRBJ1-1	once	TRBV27	CASSPGSMNTEAFF	TGTGCCAGCAGCCCAGGGTCTATGAACACTGAAGCTTTCTTT
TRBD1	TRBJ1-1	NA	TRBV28	CASSPPRAGGYTEAFF	TGTGCCAGCAGCCCCCCCCGGGCAGGGGGCTACACTGAAGCTTTCTTT
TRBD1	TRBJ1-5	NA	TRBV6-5	CASSGQGDQPQHF	TGTGCCAGCAGCGGACAGGGGGATCAGCCCCAGCATTTT
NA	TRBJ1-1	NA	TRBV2	CASSELDTEAFF	TGTGCCAGCAGTGAATTGGACACTGAAGCTTTCTTT
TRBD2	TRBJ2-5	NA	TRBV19	CASSTGLASQETQYF	TGTGCCAGTAGTACCGGACTAGCGTCACAAGAGACCCAGTACTTC
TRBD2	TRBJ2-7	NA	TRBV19	CASSTSGAHYEQYF	TGTGCCAGTAGTACGAGCGGGGCACACTACGAGCAGTACTTC
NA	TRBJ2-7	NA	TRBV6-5	CASSYQDSYEQYF	TGTGCCAGCAGTTACCAGGACAGTTACGAGCAGTACTTC